This TCR beta chain was observed in a study of cytomegalovirus exposure and HLA in healthy donors. Healthy bone marrow donors made up the donors. This CDR3 comprises 16 residues. The V segment lost 5 bases and the J segment 2 bases; nucleotides outside the gene matches: 10. Germline V gives CDR1 SEHNR, CDR2 FQNEAQ (reference sequence). For this clone: Its specificity is not known.

Study outcomes and limitations: What a later analysis reportedly showed was that an Asian-associated ancestry cluster had fewer N-insertions than the approximately 700-donor mean. The productive fraction for most TCR beta V segments was about 87% or about 30% in an earlier analysis. Per published accounts, TCR beta sequences correctly predicted the HLA-A and HLA-B alleles of most subjects.

The primer mix had 60 Vbeta and 13 Jbeta primers. The assay was immunoSEQ multiplex PCR, and TCRdb's table has in-frame clones only and misses some. This repertoire shows 65,000 to 90,000 clones, 76% found once; its top ten account for about 3%. The sample was PBMCs. The receptor comes from a man aged 35-49 years in good health and CMV-seronegative. The chain recombines TRBV7-9 with TRBJ2-7; 9 bases are shared with TRBD2. The CDR3 reads CASSLHSGGIPYEQYF. The CDR3 bases are TGTGCCAGCAGCCTCCACAGCGGGGGGATTCCCTACGAGCAGTACTTC.